The source of this TCR beta chain is a study of cytomegalovirus exposure and HLA in healthy donors. PCR involved 60 Vbeta and 13 Jbeta primers. Produced via immunoSEQ multiplex PCR; TCRdb's table is partial and in-frame only. The profile shows 130,000 to 150,000 clones, 55% to 70% of them singletons. The germline CDR1 and CDR2 sequences are SNHLY and FYNNEI. The V end was cut by 6 bases, the J end by 4 bases, with 18 bases between. The CDR3 covers 15 residues. This TCR was recovered from a woman in her twenties or thirties in good health and CMV-seropositive. Material: PBMCs. The chain combines TRBV2 with TRBJ1-1, with D unclear. The CDR3 region has the DNA TGTGCCAGCAGCAGCTCAGCCGTCTCTAGCACTGAAGCTTTCTTT. This gives the protein CASSSSAVSSTEAFF. The whole variable domain, remainder taken from reference TRBV2 and TRBJ1-1, is EPEVTQTPSHQVTQMGQEVILRCVPISNHLYFYWYRQILGQKVEFLVSFYNNEISEKSEIFDDQFSVERPDGSNFTLKIRSTKLEDSAMYFCASSSSAVSSTEAFFGQGTRLTVV.